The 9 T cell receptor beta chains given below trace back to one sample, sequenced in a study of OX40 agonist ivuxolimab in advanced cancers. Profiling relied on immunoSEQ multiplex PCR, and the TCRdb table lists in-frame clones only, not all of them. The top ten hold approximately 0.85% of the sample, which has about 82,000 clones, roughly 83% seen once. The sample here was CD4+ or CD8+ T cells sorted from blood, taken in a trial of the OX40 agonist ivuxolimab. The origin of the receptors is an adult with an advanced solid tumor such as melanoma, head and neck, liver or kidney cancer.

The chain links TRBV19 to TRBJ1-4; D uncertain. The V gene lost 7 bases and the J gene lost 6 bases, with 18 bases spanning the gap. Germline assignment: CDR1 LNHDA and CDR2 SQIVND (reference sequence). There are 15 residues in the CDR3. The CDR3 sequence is CASTPGPGRYEKLFF. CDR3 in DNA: TGTGCCAGTACCCCCGGACCCGGACGTTATGAAAAACTGTTTTTT.

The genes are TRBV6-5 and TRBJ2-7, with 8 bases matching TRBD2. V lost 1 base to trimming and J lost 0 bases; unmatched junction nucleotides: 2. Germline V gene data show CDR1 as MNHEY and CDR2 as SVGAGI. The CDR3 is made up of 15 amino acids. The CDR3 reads CASSYLSGGSYEQYF. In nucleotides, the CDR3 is TGTGCCAGCAGTTACTTAAGCGGGGGCTCCTACGAGCAGTACTTC.

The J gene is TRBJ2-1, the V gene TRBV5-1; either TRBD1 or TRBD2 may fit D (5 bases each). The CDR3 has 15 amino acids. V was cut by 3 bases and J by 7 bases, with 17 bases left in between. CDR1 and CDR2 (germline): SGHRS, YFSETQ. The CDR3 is CASSSFGASGNEQFF. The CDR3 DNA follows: TGCGCCAGCAGCTCCTTCGGGGCCTCAGGGAATGAGCAGTTCTTC.

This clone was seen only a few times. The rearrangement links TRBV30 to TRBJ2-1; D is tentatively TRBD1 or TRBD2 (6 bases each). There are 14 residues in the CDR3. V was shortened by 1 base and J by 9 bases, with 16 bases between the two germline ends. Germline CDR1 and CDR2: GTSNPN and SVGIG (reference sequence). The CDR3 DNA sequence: TGTGCCTGGAGTGGGAGTGCCGAGGGGGGTGAGCAGTTCTTC. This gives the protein CAWSGSAEGGEQFF. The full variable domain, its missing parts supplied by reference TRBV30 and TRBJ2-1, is SQTIHQWPATLVQPVGSPLSLECTVEGTSNPNLYWYRQAAGRGLQLLFYSVGIGQISSEVPQNLSASRPQDRQFILSSKKLLLSDSGFYLCAWSGSAEGGEQFFGPGTRLTVL.

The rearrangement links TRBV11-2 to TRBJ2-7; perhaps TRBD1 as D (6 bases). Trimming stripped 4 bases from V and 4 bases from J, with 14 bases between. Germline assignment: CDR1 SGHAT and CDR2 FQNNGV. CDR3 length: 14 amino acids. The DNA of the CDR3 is TGTGCCAGCAGCTCAACAGGGTTCCGGTACGAGCAGTACTTC. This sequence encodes CASSSTGFRYEQYF.

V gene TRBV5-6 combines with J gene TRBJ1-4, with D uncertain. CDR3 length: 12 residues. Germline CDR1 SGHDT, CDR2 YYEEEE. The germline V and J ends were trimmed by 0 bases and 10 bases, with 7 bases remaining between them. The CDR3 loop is CASSLDSRKLFF. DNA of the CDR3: TGTGCCAGCAGCTTGGACAGCCGAAAACTGTTTTTT.

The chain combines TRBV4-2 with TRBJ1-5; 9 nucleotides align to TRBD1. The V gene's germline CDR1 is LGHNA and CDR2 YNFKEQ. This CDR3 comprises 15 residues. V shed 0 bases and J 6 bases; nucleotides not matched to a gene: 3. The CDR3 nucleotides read TGTGCCAGCAGCCAAGAAGGGACAGGGACTCAGCCCCAGCATTTT. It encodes CASSQEGTGTQPQHF.

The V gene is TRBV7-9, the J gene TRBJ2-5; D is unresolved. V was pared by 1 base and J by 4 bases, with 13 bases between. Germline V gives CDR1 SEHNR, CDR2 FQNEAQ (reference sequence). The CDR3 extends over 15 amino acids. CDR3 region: CASSLGSDKGETQYF. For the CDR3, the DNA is TGTGCCAGCAGCTTAGGTTCAGACAAAGGAGAGACCCAGTACTTC.

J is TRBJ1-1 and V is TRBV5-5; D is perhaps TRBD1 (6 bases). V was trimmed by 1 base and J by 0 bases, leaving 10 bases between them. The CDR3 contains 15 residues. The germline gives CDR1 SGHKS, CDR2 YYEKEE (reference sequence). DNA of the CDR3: TGTGCCAGCAGCTTGTCGGGGACACTGAACACTGAAGCTTTCTTT. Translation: CASSLSGTLNTEAFF.